Shown below are 24 T cell receptor beta chains from a single sample sequenced in a study of blood T cell repertoires in COVID-19. Profiling relied on immunoSEQ multiplex PCR, and the TCRdb table lists in-frame clones only, not all of them. The table shows about 240,000 clones, with around 85% occurring only once. Specimen: PBMCs or T cells enriched from blood (not recorded which). Receptor source: a woman aged 40-49 years with acute COVID-19.

The genes are TRBV2 and TRBJ1-1; D unclear. CDR1 is SNHLY and CDR2 is FYNNEI in the germline V gene. With 4 bases removed from V and 5 bases from J, the gap between germline ends came to 14 bases. CDR3 length equals 14 residues. The CDR3 DNA is TGTGCCAGCAGTGTATATACGGCGAGGACTGAAGCTTTCTTT. Amino acids: CASSVYTARTEAFF.

The gene calls are TRBV9 and TRBJ2-7; D possibly corresponds to TRBD1 (6 bases). Looked up from germline, CDR1 is SGDLS and CDR2 is YYNGEE. The CDR3 spans 15 residues. The V and J ends lost 0 bases and 2 bases respectively, with 12 bases between them. The CDR3: CASSVDFTGTYEQYF. The CDR3 nucleotides are TGTGCCAGCAGCGTAGATTTCACAGGGACCTACGAGCAGTACTTC.

This sequence joins TRBV25-1 and TRBJ1-1; TRBD1 matches 8 bases. The V segment lost 4 bases and the J segment 3 bases; nucleotides outside the gene matches: 7. The CDR3 is made up of 15 amino acids. Germline CDR1 reads MGHDK; CDR2 reads SYGVNS. The CDR3 loop reads CASSAYRGKDTEAFF. The DNA for the CDR3 is TGTGCCAGCAGTGCATACAGGGGGAAGGACACTGAAGCTTTCTTT.

The chain joins TRBV29-1 to TRBJ2-7; TRBD2 aligns across 8 bases. Germline V gives CDR1 SQVTM, CDR2 ANQGSEA. V shed 4 bases and J 3 bases; nucleotides not matched to a gene: 8. The CDR3 is 14 residues long. The CDR3 DNA is TGCAGCGTTGTTTTTACGGGAGGGGACTACGAGCAGTACTTC. Encoded protein: CSVVFTGGDYEQYF.

The chain couples TRBV21-1 to TRBJ2-7; TRBD2 is the table's D call and was not checked against the DNA. TRBV21-1 is assigned pseudogene status. The CDR3 is 16 residues long. The CDR3 sequence is CASSKVSGTSLYEQYF. CDR3 in DNA: TGTGCCAGCAGCAAAGTAAGTGGGACTAGTCTTTACGAGCAGTACTTC.

The V and J genes are TRBV6-5 and TRBJ2-5; 8 positions match TRBD2. V trimming: 4 bases; J trimming: 3 bases; junction bases outside the gene matches: 10. Germline values: CDR1 MNHEY, CDR2 SVGAGI. The CDR3 spans 16 residues. The CDR3 region has the DNA TGTGCCAGCAGTTTTGCAAGCGGGAGCCGGAAAGAGACCCAGTACTTC. It translates to CASSFASGSRKETQYF.

The chain has TRBV19 and TRBJ2-1; possibly TRBD2 for D (6 bases). V was shortened by 7 bases and J by 8 bases, with 15 bases between the two germline ends. CDR3 length: 13 amino acids. Germline V gene data show CDR1 as LNHDA and CDR2 as SQIVND (reference sequence). CDR3 protein: CASTPFGSHEQFF. The DNA of the CDR3 is TGTGCCAGTACCCCCTTCGGGAGTCATGAGCAGTTCTTC.

This sequence joins TRBV14 and TRBJ2-3; D possibly corresponds to TRBD1 (6 bases). The CDR3 sequence is 12 residues long. V lost 1 base and J lost 13, with 12 bases in between. From germline, CDR1 is SGHDN and CDR2 FVKESK. As DNA, the CDR3 is TGTGCCAGCAGCCAAGTTTCGGGGACAAAGTATTTT. This gives the protein CASSQVSGTKYF. Looking up the rest from reference TRBV14 and TRBJ2-3 gives the full variable domain: EAGVTQFPSHSVIEKGQTVTLRCDPISGHDNLYWYRRVMGKEIKFLLHFVKESKQDESGMPNNRFLAERTGGTYSTLKVQPAELEDSGVYFCASSQVSGTKYFGPGTRLTVL.

The V gene is TRBV10-3, the J gene TRBJ2-7; tentatively, D is TRBD1 (5 bases). The CDR3 loop spans 13 amino acids. Per germline, CDR1 ENHRY and CDR2 SYGVKD. V was trimmed by 6 bases and J by 2 bases, leaving 11 bases between them. The CDR3 DNA is TGTGCCATCAGGACCGACAGCGCCTACGAGCAGTACTTC. The encoded protein is CAIRTDSAYEQYF.

The J gene is TRBJ2-7, the V gene TRBV6-5; a possible D gene is TRBD2 (5 bases). Trimming stripped 6 bases from V and 6 bases from J, with 15 bases between. Germline lookup yields CDR1 MNHEY and CDR2 SVGAGI. The CDR3 runs to 13 residues. The chain's CDR3 is CASRRPGVLEQYF. In DNA, the CDR3 is TGTGCCAGCAGGCGGCCCGGGGTGCTCGAGCAGTACTTC.

The genes are TRBV2 and TRBJ1-1; unclear D gene. From germline, CDR1 is SNHLY and CDR2 FYNNEI. Trimming pared 7 bases from V and 1 base from J, leaving 10 bases between. The CDR3 is 13 residues long. CDR3 residues: CASIRIENTEAFF. The CDR3 DNA reads TGTGCCAGCATTCGAATAGAGAACACTGAAGCTTTCTTT.

The rearrangement joins TRBV7-9 to TRBJ1-1; unclear D gene. Germline lookup yields CDR1 SEHNR and CDR2 FQNEAQ (reference sequence). This CDR3 is 13 amino acids long. V was clipped by 5 bases and J by 11 bases, with 18 bases between them. The CDR3 DNA reads as TGTGCCAGCAGCGTACCTCGCCCGGGTGTGGCTTTCTTT. This encodes CASSVPRPGVAFF.

This rearrangement joins TRBV11-3 to TRBJ2-1, with 8 bases aligning to TRBD2. V was clipped by 6 bases and J by 8 bases; unmatched bases: 6. This CDR3 region has 13 residues. In germline, CDR1 is SGHNT, CDR2 YENEEA. The CDR3: CASRMSGSYEQFF. The CDR3 nucleotides are TGTGCCAGCAGAATGAGCGGGAGCTATGAGCAGTTCTTC.

This chain joins TRBV7-3 and TRBJ2-1, with a possible D match to TRBD2 (6 bases). From germline, CDR1 is SGHTA and CDR2 FQGTGA. The CDR3 is made up of 15 amino acids. V lost 2 bases and J 3 bases, leaving 11 bases between the germline ends. CDR3: CASSLVDSGYNEQFF. CDR3 coding DNA: TGTGCCAGCAGCTTAGTTGATAGCGGCTACAATGAGCAGTTCTTC.

The chain couples TRBV2 to TRBJ1-2, with TRBD1 identical over 9 bases. The CDR3 has 13 residues. The V segment lost 7 bases and the J segment 3 bases; nucleotides outside the gene matches: 3. The germline CDR1 and CDR2 sequences are SNHLY and FYNNEI. CDR3 amino acids: CASTGTGYYGYTF. The CDR3 DNA sequence: TGTGCCAGCACTGGGACAGGGTACTATGGCTACACCTTC.

V is TRBV27 and J is TRBJ2-7; 7 positions match TRBD1. This CDR3 is 14 amino acids long. The V segment lost 1 base and the J segment 2 bases; nucleotides outside the gene matches: 2. In germline, CDR1 is MNHEY, CDR2 SMNVEV (reference sequence). The CDR3, as DNA: TGTGCCAGCAGTTTATTCCAGGGGGCCTACGAGCAGTACTTC. This translates into CASSLFQGAYEQYF.

The chain combines TRBV18 with TRBJ1-1; TRBD1 agrees at 9 bases. V lost 3 bases, J lost 2 bases, and 1 base stayed unmatched. CDR1 is KGHSH, CDR2 LQKENI, per germline. This CDR3 has 14 residues. The CDR3 region is CASSPGQGNTEAFF. In DNA form, the CDR3 reads TGTGCCAGCTCACCGGGACAGGGTAACACTGAAGCTTTCTTT.

The DNA for the CDR3 is TGTGCCAGCAGCTTAGCCAGCGGGAGAGCCTACGAGCAGTACTTC. This sequence encodes CASSLASGRAYEQYF. This chain uses TRBV7-6 with TRBJ2-7; 8 bases are a match to TRBD2. Trimming cost V 0 bases and J 2 bases; bases outside gene matches: 3. This CDR3 is 15 amino acids long. Looked up from germline, CDR1 is SGHVS and CDR2 is FNYEAQ.

V gene TRBV6-4 combines with J gene TRBJ2-2, with 8 bases fitting TRBD1. CDR1 is MRHNA and CDR2 is SNTAGT in the germline V gene. After removal of 6 bases from V and 4 bases from J, the junction contained 7 bases not matched to a gene. CDR3 size: 15 residues. DNA for the CDR3: TGTGCCAGCAGCCCGACAGGGGCGCTCACCGGGGAGCTGTTTTTT. It is translated as CASSPTGALTGELFF.

The genes are TRBV7-3 and TRBJ2-3; D call uncertain. This CDR3 is 15 amino acids long. Deletions cut 2 bases from V and 2 bases from J, with 11 bases between. CDR1 SGHTA and CDR2 FQGTGA come from the germline V gene. The CDR3 bases are TGTGCCAGCAGCTTAGTCGGCGGTTTCACAGATACGCAGTATTTT. This translates into CASSLVGGFTDTQYF.

This chain connects TRBV11-3 to TRBJ2-7; 7 nucleotides match TRBD1. The CDR3 consists of 18 residues. V was pared by 1 base and J by 4 bases, with 16 bases of the junction left unmatched. Looked up from germline, CDR1 is SGHNT and CDR2 is YENEEA. As DNA, the CDR3 is TGTGCCAGCAGCTTAGGTACCCCCGGGACAGTAAACCGTTACGAGCAGTACTTC. Translated, it gives CASSLGTPGTVNRYEQYF.

V and J are TRBV27 and TRBJ2-3, with D possibly being TRBD2 (6 bases). V lost 3 bases and J 5 bases, leaving 24 bases between the germline ends. Germline V gene lookup returns CDR1 MNHEY and CDR2 SMNVEV (reference sequence). The CDR3 sequence is 18 residues long. The CDR3 DNA reads TGTGCCAGCAGTTTTTGGGGGGACGGAGGAGGATTAAAAGATACGCAGTATTTT. This translates into CASSFWGDGGGLKDTQYF.

This chain links TRBV30 with TRBJ1-5, with 7 bases that match TRBD1. The CDR3 runs 15 residues. Germline loops: CDR1 GTSNPN, CDR2 SVGIG (reference sequence). The V gene end was trimmed by 0 bases and the J gene end by 3 bases; junction bases not matched to a gene: 5. The CDR3 sequence: CAWSVGTADNQPQHF. The CDR3 bases are TGTGCCTGGAGTGTGGGGACAGCGGACAATCAGCCCCAGCATTTT.

V and J are TRBV6-1 and TRBJ2-4; D gene ambiguous. The germline V and J ends were trimmed by 1 base and 9 bases, with 4 bases remaining between them. The CDR3 length is 11 residues. Germline CDR1 reads MNHNS; CDR2 reads SASEGT. CDR3 DNA sequence: TGTGCCAGCAGTGAAGTTAGCATTCAGTACTTC. This gives the protein CASSEVSIQYF.